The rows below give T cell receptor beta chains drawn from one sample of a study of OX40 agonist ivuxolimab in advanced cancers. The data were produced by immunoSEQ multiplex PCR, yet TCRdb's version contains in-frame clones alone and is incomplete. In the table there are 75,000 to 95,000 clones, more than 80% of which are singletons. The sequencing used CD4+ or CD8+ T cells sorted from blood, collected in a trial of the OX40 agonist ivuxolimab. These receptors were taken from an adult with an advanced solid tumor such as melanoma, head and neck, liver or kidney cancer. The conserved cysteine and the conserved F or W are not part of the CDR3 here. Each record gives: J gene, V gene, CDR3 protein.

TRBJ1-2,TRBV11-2,ASSPQGNYGYT
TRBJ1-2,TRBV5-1,ASSTIVGGKGYT
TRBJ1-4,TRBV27,ASSLRRNEKLF
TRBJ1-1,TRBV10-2,ASQGGAGNTEAF
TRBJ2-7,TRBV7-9,ASSLGENYEQY
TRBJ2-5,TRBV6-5,ASSYVDRKETQY
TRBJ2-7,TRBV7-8,ASSYRDRGFYEQY
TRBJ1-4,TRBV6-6,ASSYSEGREKLF
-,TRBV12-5,ASGSGLAYEQY
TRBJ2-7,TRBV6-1,ASSEGRTGHYEQY
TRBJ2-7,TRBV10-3,AISVGGAPYEQY
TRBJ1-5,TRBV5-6,ASSFRQWGSNQPQH
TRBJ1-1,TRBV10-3,AISDTQTVEAF
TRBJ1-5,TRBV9,ASSPDSSNQPQH
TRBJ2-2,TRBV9,ASTKESGGGELF
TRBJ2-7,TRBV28,ASSLLEGYYEQY
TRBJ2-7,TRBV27,ASSTRTGYEQY
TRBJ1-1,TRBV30,AWIVSANTEAF
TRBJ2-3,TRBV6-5,ASSYQTDTDTQY
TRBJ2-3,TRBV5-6,ASSLDLASTDTQY
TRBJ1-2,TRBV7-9,ASSLWGRSYGYT
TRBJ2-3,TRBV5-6,ASSLGGQGALTDTQY
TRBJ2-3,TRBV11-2,ASSFSEGLAGRDTQY
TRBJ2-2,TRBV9,ASSVATSNTGELF
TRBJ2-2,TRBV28,ASTLRTGQPNTGELF
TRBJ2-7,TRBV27,ASSYRDYYEQY
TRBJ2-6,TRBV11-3,ASASWDRNSGANVLT
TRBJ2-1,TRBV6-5,ASSSGGPPYNEQF
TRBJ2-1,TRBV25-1,ASRDSGYNEQF
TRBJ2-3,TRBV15,ATSRARGLAGSTDTQY
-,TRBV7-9,ASSFGEGQVYEQY
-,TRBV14,ASSQGGVWGVRLYEQY
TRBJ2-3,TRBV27,ASSYQAGNTDTQY